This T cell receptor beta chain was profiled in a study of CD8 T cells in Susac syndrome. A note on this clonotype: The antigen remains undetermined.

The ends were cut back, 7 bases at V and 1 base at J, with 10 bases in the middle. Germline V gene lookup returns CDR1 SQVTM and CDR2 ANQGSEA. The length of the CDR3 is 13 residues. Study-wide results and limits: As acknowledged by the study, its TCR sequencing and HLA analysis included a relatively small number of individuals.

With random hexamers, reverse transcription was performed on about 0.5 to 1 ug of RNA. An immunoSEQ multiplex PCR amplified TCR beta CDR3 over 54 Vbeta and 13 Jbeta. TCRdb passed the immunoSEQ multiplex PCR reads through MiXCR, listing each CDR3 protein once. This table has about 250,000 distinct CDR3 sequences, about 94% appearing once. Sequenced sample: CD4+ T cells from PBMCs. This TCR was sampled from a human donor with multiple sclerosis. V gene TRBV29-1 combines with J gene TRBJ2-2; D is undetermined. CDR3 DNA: TGCAGCGCCACACAAGGGAACACCGGGGAGCTGTTTTTT. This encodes CSATQGNTGELFF.